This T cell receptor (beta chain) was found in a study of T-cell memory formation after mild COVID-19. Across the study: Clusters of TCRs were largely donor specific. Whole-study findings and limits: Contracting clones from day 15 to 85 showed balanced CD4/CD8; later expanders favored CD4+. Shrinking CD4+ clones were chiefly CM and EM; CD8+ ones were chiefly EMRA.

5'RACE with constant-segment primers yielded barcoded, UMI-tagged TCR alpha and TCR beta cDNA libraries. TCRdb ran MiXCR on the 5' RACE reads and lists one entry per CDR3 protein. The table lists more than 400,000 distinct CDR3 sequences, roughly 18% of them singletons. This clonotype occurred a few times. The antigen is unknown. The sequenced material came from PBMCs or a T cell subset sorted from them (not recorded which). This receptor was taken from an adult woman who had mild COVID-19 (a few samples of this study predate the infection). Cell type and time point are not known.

The CDR3 sequence is CASSPVAGRNNEQFF. CDR3 in DNA: TGTGCCAGCAGTCCCGTAGCGGGCCGCAACAATGAGCAGTTCTTC. V gene TRBV6-5 combines with J gene TRBJ2-1; 7 bases line up with TRBD2. CDR1 and CDR2 (germline): MNHEY, SVGAGI. V shed 5 bases and J 5 bases; nucleotides not matched to a gene: 9. The CDR3 runs to 15 residues.